This TCR beta chain was sequenced for a study of cytomegalovirus exposure and HLA in healthy donors. Trimming took off 7 bases at V and 5 bases at J, with 12 bases between the two ends. Germline V gene sequence: CDR1 LNHDA, CDR2 SQIVND (reference sequence). The CDR3 runs 13 residues. Primers: 60 Vbeta forward and 13 Jbeta reverse. Clones were sequenced by immunoSEQ multiplex PCR, and TCRdb holds only the in-frame ones, with some missing. The data hold roughly 200,000 clones, with 86% observed a single time. The chain has TRBV19 and TRBJ1-5; D perhaps matches TRBD1 (5 bases). The sequenced material came from PBMCs. The source of this sequence is a woman aged 25 to 39 in good health and CMV-seronegative. The DNA of the CDR3 is TGTGCCAGTAAGGCGGGGGTCTATCAGCCCCAGCATTTT. This translates into CASKAGVYQPQHF.